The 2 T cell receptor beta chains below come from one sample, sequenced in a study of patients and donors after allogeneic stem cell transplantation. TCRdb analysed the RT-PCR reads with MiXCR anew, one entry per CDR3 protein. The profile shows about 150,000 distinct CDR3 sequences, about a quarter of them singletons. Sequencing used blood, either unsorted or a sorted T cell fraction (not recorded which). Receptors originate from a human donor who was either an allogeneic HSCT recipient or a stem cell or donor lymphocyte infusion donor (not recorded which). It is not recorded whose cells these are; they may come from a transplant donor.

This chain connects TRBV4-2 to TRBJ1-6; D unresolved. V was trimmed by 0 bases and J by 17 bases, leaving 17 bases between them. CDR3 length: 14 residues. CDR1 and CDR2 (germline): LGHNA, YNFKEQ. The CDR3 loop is CASSQDQKGPLVHF. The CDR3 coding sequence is TGTGCCAGCAGCCAAGATCAGAAGGGTCCTCTGGTCCACTTT.

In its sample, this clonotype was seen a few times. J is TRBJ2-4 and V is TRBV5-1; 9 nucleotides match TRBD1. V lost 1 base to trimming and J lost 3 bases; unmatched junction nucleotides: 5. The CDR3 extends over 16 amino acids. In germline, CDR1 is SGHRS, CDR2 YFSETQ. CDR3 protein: CASSLRGTGSKNIQYF. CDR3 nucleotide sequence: TGCGCCAGCAGCTTGAGGGGGACAGGGAGCAAAAACATTCAGTACTTC.